This T cell receptor (beta chain) was profiled in a study of T cell responses to AZD1222 COVID-19 vaccine. For the study at large: Second-dose timings of about 4 or about 12 weeks were pooled. The study's findings and limits: Only a handful of AZD1222 recipients, five to seven in all, had baseline seropositivity.

Assay: immunoSEQ multiplex PCR; the TCRdb copy retains only in-frame clones and omits some. The repertoire holds about 120,000 clones, with about 90% as singletons. V was cut by 0 bases and J by 6 bases, with 18 bases left in between. The CDR3 covers 16 residues. Germline V lookup: CDR1 SGHTA, CDR2 FQGNSA. As for this clone: Its antigen is still unknown.

The genes are TRBV7-2 and TRBJ2-7; a possible D gene is TRBD1 (5 bases). This clonotype originated in an adult in good health. The starting material was peripheral blood, obtained on day 0 of AZD1222 vaccination. The CDR3 DNA reads TGTGCCAGCAGCTTAGCATTCCCGGTAGGGGCTCGCGAGCAGTACTTC. Translated: CASSLAFPVGAREQYF.